This passage covers 27 T cell receptor beta chains from one sample sequenced in a study of Graves' ophthalmopathy and Graves' hyperthyroidism (dated by TCRdb to between 2017 and 2018). This sample was sequenced with an Illumina HiSeq 2000. For repertoire sequencing, the TCR beta CDR3 regions were amplified from RNA transcripts. A first-round RT-PCR used HTBI primers with the Qiagen OneStep RT-PCR kit, followed by a second-round multiplex PCR, size selection and purification. TCRdb reran the public reads through fastp at Q25 and MiXCR, keeping productive beta chains. CDR3 protein duplicates are merged, each entry listing the most common genes and DNA. The sample data list roughly 350,000 distinct CDR3 sequences, and approximately 17% of these were observed just once. The top ten hold roughly 2.4% of the sample. The sequencing sample was made of peripheral blood. These receptors came from an adult woman with stable Graves' hyperthyroidism.

This clonotype has a count of ten or more. The chain has TRBV6-2 or TRBV6-3 and TRBJ1-2; unclear D gene. CDR1 is MNHEY, CDR2 SVGEGT, per germline. V lost 2 bases and J lost 8, with 21 bases in between. This CDR3 comprises 16 residues. The CDR3 coding sequence is TGTGCCAGCAGTTACGCGACACGGACGGAGCTTTACGGCTACACCTTC. It yields the protein CASSYATRTELYGYTF.

The V call is TRBV12-3 or TRBV12-4, the J call TRBJ2-7; D possibly uses TRBD1 or TRBD2 (6 bases each). This CDR3 has 16 amino acids. Trimming pared 5 bases from V and 3 bases from J, leaving 20 bases between. The CDR3 bases are TGTGCCAGCAGTCCGGAGGGGGGCAGGGCGTTCTACGAGCAGTACTTC. It encodes CASSPEGGRAFYEQYF.

This clonotype showed up many times. This chain connects TRBV7-3 to TRBJ1-1, with TRBD1 as a possible D gene (5 bases). The V gene lost 5 bases and the J gene lost 0 bases, with 13 bases spanning the gap. Germline V gene sequence: CDR1 SGHTA, CDR2 FQGTGA. The length of the CDR3 is 15 residues. CDR3 coding DNA: TGTGCCAGCAGCGAACCGGGACGAATGAACACTGAAGCTTTCTTT. This translates into CASSEPGRMNTEAFF. Complete variable domain (other parts from reference TRBV7-3 and TRBJ1-1): GAGVSQTPSNKVTEKGKYVELRCDPISGHTALYWYRQSLGQGPEFLIYFQGTGAADDSGLPNDRFFAVRPEGSVSTLKIQRTERGDSAVYLCASSEPGRMNTEAFFGQGTRLTVV.

This clonotype was seen more than once but under ten times. A much larger clone lies a single base off, so this may be a read error. The chain employs TRBV2 and TRBJ1-1; D uncertain. CDR1 SNHLY and CDR2 FYNNEI come from the germline V gene. The CDR3 runs to 13 residues. CDR3 protein: CASRVWVNTEACF. CDR3 nucleotides: TGTGCCAGCAGGGTCTGGGTGAACACTGAAGCTTGCTTT.

This clonotype was seen many times. The V gene is TRBV12-3 or TRBV12-4, the J gene TRBJ1-6; D perhaps matches TRBD1 (6 bases). V gave up 6 bases and J gave up 6 bases, with 15 bases separating them. This CDR3 has 15 residues. Here the CDR3 reads CASSLWGASNSPLHF. Written as DNA, the CDR3 is TGTGCCAGCAGCCTCTGGGGGGCGAGTAATTCACCCCTCCACTTT.

The sample holds many counts of this clonotype. The chain uses TRBV12-3 or TRBV12-4 and TRBJ1-5, with 9 bases aligning to TRBD1. The V segment lost 6 bases and the J segment 7 bases; nucleotides outside the gene matches: 10. The CDR3 sequence is 15 residues long. This chain's CDR3 is CASSRTGAREQPQHF. The CDR3 DNA reads as TGTGCCAGCAGCCGGACAGGGGCGCGGGAGCAGCCCCAGCATTTT.

This clonotype came up a few times. This chain links TRBV7-2 with TRBJ1-2; D is unclear. This CDR3 comprises 15 residues. Trimming took 2 bases from V and 6 from J, leaving 16 bases between them. In germline, CDR1 is SGHTA, CDR2 FQGNSA. The CDR3 sequence: CASSLIPSPRDGYTF. The CDR3 region has the DNA TGTGCCAGCAGCTTAATCCCATCCCCCCGGGATGGCTACACCTTC.

In its sample, this clonotype was seen many times. The chain employs TRBV19 and TRBJ1-2; no reliable D call. The CDR3 is 14 residues long. Germline V lookup: CDR1 LNHDA, CDR2 SQIVND (reference sequence). Trimming left V 6 bases short and J 4 bases short, with 15 bases between. The CDR3 DNA follows: TGTGCCAGTAGCAGACTGGTGCCATCCTATGGCTACACCTTC. This sequence encodes CASSRLVPSYGYTF.

This clonotype was recorded many times. The CDR3 DNA follows: TGTGCCAGCAGTGACTCGCGGACAGGGAGTTGGATTGATAGCAATCAGCCCCAGCATTTT. It specifies CASSDSRTGSWIDSNQPQHF. The chain has TRBV6-4 and TRBJ1-5, with 8 bases identical to TRBD1. J was trimmed by 0 bases and V by 0 bases; bases with no gene match: 13. CDR1 is MRHNA, CDR2 SNTAGT, per germline. The CDR3 totals 20 residues.

V usage is TRBV6-1 and J usage is TRBJ1-1; 11 bases are shared with TRBD1. V trimming: 8 bases; J trimming: 8 bases; junction bases outside the gene matches: 1. The CDR3 extends over 11 amino acids. CDR1 and CDR2 from the germline V gene are MNHNS and SASEGT. CDR3 residues: CASGTGGEAFF. CDR3 nucleotide sequence: TGTGCCAGCGGGACAGGGGGAGAAGCTTTCTTT.

This clonotype was counted at least ten times. The chain joins TRBV19 to TRBJ1-5, with D unresolved. V shed 6 bases and J shed 6 bases, with 12 bases lying between them. Germline CDR1 is LNHDA and CDR2 is SQIVND (reference sequence). CDR3 length equals 13 residues. The CDR3 protein is CASRPSGVQPQHF. CDR3 DNA: TGTGCCAGTAGGCCATCGGGAGTTCAGCCCCAGCATTTT. Full variable domain (remainder filled in from reference TRBV19 and TRBJ1-5): DGGITQSPKYLFRKEGQNVTLSCEQNLNHDAMYWYRQDPGQGLRLIYYSQIVNDFQKGDIAEGYSVSREKKESFPLTVTSAQKNPTAFYLCASRPSGVQPQHFGDGTRLSIL.

V is TRBV4-3 and J is TRBJ2-7; 7 bases match TRBD1. Germline CDR1 reads LGHNA; CDR2 reads YSLEER. V gave up 6 bases and J gave up 2 bases; unmatched junction bases: 10. There are 15 residues in the CDR3. Here the CDR3 DNA reads TGCGCCAGCAGTCCAATGAGACAGGGCCCCTACGAGCAGTACTTC. It is translated as CASSPMRQGPYEQYF.

This clonotype was seen more than once but under ten times. A much larger clone differs from this one at a single base, so this may be a read error. The chain joins TRBV12-3 or TRBV12-4 to TRBJ2-4, with D possibly called TRBD1 or TRBD2 (5 bases each). CDR3 size: 13 residues. Here the CDR3 reads CASLGPSKNIKYF. For the CDR3, the DNA is TGTGCCTCCCTGGGACCCAGTAAAAACATTAAGTACTTC.

This clonotype was recorded many times. This chain joins TRBV7-2 and TRBJ1-3; D gene ambiguous. CDR1 is SGHTA, CDR2 FQGNSA, per germline. The CDR3 consists of 13 residues. V was trimmed by 10 bases and J by 4 bases, leaving 14 bases between them. CDR3 nucleotides: TGTGCCAACATGATGGGGTCCGGAAACACCATATATTTT. This translates into CANMMGSGNTIYF.

At least ten counts were recorded for this clonotype. The chain carries TRBV29-1 and TRBJ1-5; D is unclear. Germline V gene lookup returns CDR1 SQVTM and CDR2 ANQGSEA. Trimming shortened V by 4 bases and J by 3 bases, and 7 bases separated the two germline ends. The length of the CDR3 is 12 residues. This chain's CDR3 is CSVGGLNQPQHF. CDR3 bases: TGCAGCGTTGGTGGTCTCAATCAGCCCCAGCATTTT.

This clonotype was counted at least ten times. The V gene is TRBV7-9, the J gene TRBJ2-7; D tentatively reads TRBD1 or TRBD2 (5 bases each). This CDR3 is 15 amino acids long. CDR1 and CDR2 from the germline V gene are SEHNR and FQNEAQ (reference sequence). V lost 7 bases and J lost 5, with 21 bases in between. CDR3 nucleotide sequence: TGTGCCAGCATTCCCCTAAGTGTCAGGGACCACGAGCAGTACTTC. Its translation: CASIPLSVRDHEQYF.

This clonotype has at least ten counts. This sequence joins TRBV20-1 and TRBJ2-5, with TRBD2 matching over 9 bases. With 0 bases clipped from V and 1 base from J, the junction kept 9 bases outside the gene matches. The CDR3 covers 17 residues. Germline lookup yields CDR1 DFQATT and CDR2 SNEGSKA (reference sequence). This CDR3 reads CSARDQFSGRFQETQYF. As DNA, the CDR3 is TGCAGTGCTAGAGATCAGTTTAGCGGGAGATTCCAAGAGACCCAGTACTTC.

The sample holds many counts of this clonotype. The DNA of the CDR3 is TGTGCCAGCAGCTTTGGGGCGCACACTGAAGCTTTCTTT. Translation: CASSFGAHTEAFF. The chain has TRBV11-2 and TRBJ1-1; TRBD1 might be the D (5 bases). Germline CDR1 is SGHAT and CDR2 is FQNNGV. Trimming pared 3 bases from V and 3 bases from J, leaving 8 bases between. This CDR3 region has 13 residues.

This clonotype was counted many times. The V and J genes are TRBV10-3 and TRBJ2-2; 10 nucleotides line up with TRBD1. The J segment lost 0 bases and the V segment lost 5 bases, leaving 9 bases of the junction unmatched. Germline CDR1 and CDR2: ENHRY and SYGVKD. The CDR3 covers 18 residues. CDR3 sequence: CAISSSSGTGANTGELFF. The CDR3 bases are TGTGCCATCAGTTCAAGTTCCGGGACAGGGGCGAACACCGGGGAGCTGTTTTTT.

This clonotype was observed many times. The CDR3 sequence is CASSPDGEETQYF. The CDR3 DNA reads as TGTGCCAGCAGCCCGGACGGCGAAGAGACCCAGTACTTC. The chain combines TRBV12-3 or TRBV12-4 with TRBJ2-5; the D is unclear. The CDR3 loop spans 13 amino acids. Deletions cut 6 bases from V and 3 bases from J, with 11 bases between.

In this sample, this clonotype turned up many times. J is TRBJ2-5 and V is TRBV2; 7 nucleotides match TRBD2. Trimming took 0 bases from V and 2 from J; bases not matched to a gene: 3. Per the germline V gene, CDR1 is SNHLY and CDR2 is FYNNEI. The CDR3 is 15 residues long. For the CDR3, the DNA is TGTGCCAGCAGTGAAGCGCTGGGGGGGCAAGAGACCCAGTACTTC. It translates to CASSEALGGQETQYF.

This clonotype was counted ten times or more. This chain connects TRBV11-2 to TRBJ2-5; no reliable D call. V was trimmed by 0 bases and J by 1 base, leaving 3 bases between them. Per germline, CDR1 SGHAT and CDR2 FQNNGV. The CDR3 length is 13 residues. The CDR3 is CASSLDPQETQYF. CDR3 sequence (DNA): TGTGCCAGCAGCTTAGATCCCCAAGAGACCCAGTACTTC.

For this clonotype: At one end the junction does not follow the germline gene, possibly because of a read error. This chain uses TRBV7-9 with TRBJ2-7; D is possibly TRBD1 or TRBD2 (6 bases each). Germline V gene sequence: CDR1 SEHNR, CDR2 FQNEAQ (reference sequence). This CDR3 region has 12 residues. CDR3 sequence: CASSDEGGRRLF. The CDR3 DNA reads as TGTGCCAGCAGCGATGAGGGGGGACGGAGACTTTTC.

In its sample, this clonotype was seen many times. This chain links TRBV5-1 with TRBJ2-5; 8 positions agree with TRBD1. Germline V gene lookup returns CDR1 SGHRS and CDR2 YFSETQ. The V and J ends lost 4 bases and 4 bases, in that order; junction bases with no gene match: 12. The CDR3 runs 16 residues. The CDR3 region is CASSPWTGFSAETQYF. The CDR3, as DNA: TGCGCCAGCAGCCCATGGACAGGGTTCTCCGCAGAGACCCAGTACTTC.

This clonotype appeared many times. At one of its ends the junction is not consistent with the germline gene, which may arise from a read error. The CDR3: CATGRVLETQYF. The CDR3, as DNA: TGTGCCACCGGCAGAGTCCTAGAGACCCAGTACTTC. The rearrangement uses TRBV15 and TRBJ2-5; no firm D call. The germline CDR1 and CDR2 sequences are LNHNV and YYDKDF (reference sequence). The CDR3 consists of 12 residues.

In this sample, this clonotype turned up many times. The V gene is TRBV6-1, the J gene TRBJ2-2; 9 bases are shared with TRBD2. This CDR3 is 17 amino acids long. Looked up from germline, CDR1 is MNHNS and CDR2 is SASEGT. With 1 base clipped from V and 7 bases from J, the junction kept 10 bases outside the gene matches. CDR3 DNA sequence: TGTGCCAGCAGTGAAGGTAGCGGGAGTTGGAGCGGCGGGGAGCTGTTTTTT. It specifies CASSEGSGSWSGGELFF.

The sample holds a few counts of this clonotype. The chain uses TRBV5-1 and TRBJ1-2; D not certain. There are 13 residues in the CDR3. Germline V gives CDR1 SGHRS, CDR2 YFSETQ. The V end was cut by 4 bases, the J end by 4 bases, with 11 bases between. CDR3 nucleotides: TGCGCCAGCAGCCGGGCCAGGTTCTATGGCTACACCTTC. Its protein is CASSRARFYGYTF. The full variable domain, in which reference TRBV5-1 and TRBJ1-2 provide the parts outside the CDR3, is KAGVTQTPRYLIKTRGQQVTLSCSPISGHRSVSWYQQTPGQGLQFLFEYFSETQRNKGNFPGRFSGRQFSNSRSEMNVSTLELGDSALYLCASSRARFYGYTFGSGTRLTVV.